This is a list of T cell receptor beta chains from one sample in a study of technical replicates of blood from a handful of donors. TCRdb's copy holds only in-frame clones and misses some; the assay was immunoSEQ multiplex PCR. The table has approximately 69,000 clones, approximately 97% seen once. Specimen: T cells isolated from PBMCs. These receptors originate from a human donor in good health. Both conserved end residues are part of each CDR3. For some rows the clone size is stated as once, few or many, or as a class when expanded; others skip it.

CDR3aa	abundance	j_gene	v_gene
CASSLGTSGSAEQFF	.	TRBJ2-1	TRBV5-1
CASSLMGLGQPQHF	.	TRBJ1-5	TRBV5-6
CASSFYGGSEAFF	.	TRBJ1-1	TRBV28
CSVETLSAVSYEQYF	.	TRBJ2-7	TRBV29-1
CASSLRGADGYTF	.	TRBJ1-2	TRBV28
CASSLAAIQETQYF	.	TRBJ2-5	TRBV7-9
CASSPKPQGADYNEQFF	.	TRBJ2-1	TRBV9
CASSYGQPDQPQHF	.	TRBJ1-5	TRBV7-9
CASSLNIADQETQYF	.	TRBJ2-5	TRBV5-1
CASSLGPGSNQPQHF	.	TRBJ1-5	TRBV7-2
CASSLDVHNQPQHF	.	TRBJ1-5	TRBV7-2
CASSFLRTGGRETQYF	.	TRBJ2-5	TRBV5-6
CASSPGGEQFF	once	TRBJ2-1	TRBV9
CASRSEGQAVVETQYF	.	TRBJ2-5	TRBV19
CASTRAARSSYNEQFF	.	TRBJ2-1	TRBV11-2
CASSRWTGPTDTQYF	.	TRBJ2-3	TRBV7-6
CASRIVEANEKLFF	once	TRBJ1-4	TRBV28
CASSVATGGTGEAFF	.	TRBJ1-1	TRBV9
CATSRDLGGSPLHF	.	TRBJ1-6	TRBV15
CAISESLGQGAQETQYF	.	TRBJ2-5	TRBV10-3
CSVEDLTSGTTTSSHSYNEQFF	.	TRBJ2-1	TRBV29-1
CATSKTGTGNLNQPQHF	.	TRBJ1-5	TRBV15
CASSRPGLASPYEQYF	.	TRBJ2-7	TRBV7-9
CASSPPGQSMVAFF	.	TRBJ1-1	TRBV5-6
CASSAAGTGGLEQFF	.	TRBJ2-1	TRBV7-2
CASSPTGDGGELFF	.	TRBJ2-2	TRBV5-1
CASSTGGLDTEAFF	.	TRBJ1-1	TRBV19
CASSLNGGYEQYF	.	TRBJ2-7	TRBV2
CASSLDLGQGFGYTF	.	TRBJ1-2	TRBV5-6
CASNSRQANTEAFF	.	TRBJ1-1	TRBV6-5
CASSQTSGPYEQYF	.	TRBJ2-7	TRBV7-9
CASRDRNTEAFF	.	TRBJ1-1	TRBV19
CASSLGDSSYNEQFF	.	TRBJ2-1	TRBV5-4